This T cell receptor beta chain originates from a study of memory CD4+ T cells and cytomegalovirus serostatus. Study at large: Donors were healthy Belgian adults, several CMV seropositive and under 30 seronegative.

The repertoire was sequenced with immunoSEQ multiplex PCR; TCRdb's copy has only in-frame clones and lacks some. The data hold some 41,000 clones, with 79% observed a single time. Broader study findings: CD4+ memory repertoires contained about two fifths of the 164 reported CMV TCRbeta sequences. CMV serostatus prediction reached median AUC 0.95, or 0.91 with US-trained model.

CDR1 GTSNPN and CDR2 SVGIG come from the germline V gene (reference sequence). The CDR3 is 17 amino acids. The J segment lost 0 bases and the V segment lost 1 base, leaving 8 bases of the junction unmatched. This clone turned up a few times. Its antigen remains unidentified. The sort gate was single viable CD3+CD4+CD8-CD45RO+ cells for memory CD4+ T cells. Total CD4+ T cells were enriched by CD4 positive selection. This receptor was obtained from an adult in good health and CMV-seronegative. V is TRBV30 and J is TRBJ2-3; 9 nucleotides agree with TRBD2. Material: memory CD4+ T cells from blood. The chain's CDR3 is CAWSERAGGPSTDTQYF. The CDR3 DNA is TGTGCCTGGAGTGAACGAGCGGGGGGACCTAGCACAGATACGCAGTATTTT.